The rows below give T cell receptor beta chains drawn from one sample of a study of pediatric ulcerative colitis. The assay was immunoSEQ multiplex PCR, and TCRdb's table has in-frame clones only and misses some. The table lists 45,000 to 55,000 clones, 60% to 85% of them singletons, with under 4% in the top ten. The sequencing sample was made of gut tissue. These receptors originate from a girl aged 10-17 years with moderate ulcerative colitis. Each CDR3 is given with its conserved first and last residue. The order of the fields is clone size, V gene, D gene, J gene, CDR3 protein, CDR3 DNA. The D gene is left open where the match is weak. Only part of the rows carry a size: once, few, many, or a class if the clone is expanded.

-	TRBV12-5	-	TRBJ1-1	CASGPRIMNTEAFF	TGTGCTAGTGGCCCCCGGATCATGAACACTGAAGCTTTCTTT
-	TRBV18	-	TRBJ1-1	CASSPGRNTEAFF	TGTGCCAGCTCACCAGGCAGGAACACTGAAGCTTTCTTT
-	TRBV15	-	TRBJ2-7	CATSRDADGWEQYF	TGTGCCACCAGCAGAGATGCTGACGGATGGGAGCAGTACTTC
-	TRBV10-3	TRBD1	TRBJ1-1	CAISGGQGPAEAFF	TGTGCCATCAGTGGGGGACAGGGTCCGGCTGAAGCTTTCTTT
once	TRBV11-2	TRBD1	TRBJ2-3	CASSLSPGQGASTQYF	TGTGCCAGCAGCTTATCCCCGGGACAGGGGGCTTCTACGCAGTATTTT
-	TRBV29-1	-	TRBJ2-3	CSVSGRGTDTQYF	TGCAGCGTTTCGGGTAGGGGCACAGATACGCAGTATTTT
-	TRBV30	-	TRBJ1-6	CAWTRGGGGLGSPLHF	TGTGCCTGGACCCGAGGTGGTGGGGGTTTGGGTTCACCCCTCCACTTT
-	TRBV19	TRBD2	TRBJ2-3	CASSVLTSGRVRSTQYF	TGTGCCAGTAGTGTCTTGACTAGCGGGAGGGTTCGAAGTACGCAGTATTTT
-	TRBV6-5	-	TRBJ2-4	CASSSQGWGKNIQYF	TGTGCCAGCAGTTCCCAGGGTTGGGGCAAAAACATTCAGTACTTC
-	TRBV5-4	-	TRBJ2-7	CASSSGSVNAYEQYF	TGTGCCAGCAGCTCCGGTTCTGTGAATGCCTACGAGCAGTACTTC
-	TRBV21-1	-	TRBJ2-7	CASSKEKGLAGGPSSYEQYF	TGTGCCAGCAGCAAAGAAAAGGGACTAGCGGGAGGACCAAGCTCCTACGAGCAGTACTTC
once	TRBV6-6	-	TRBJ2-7	CASTNPGGTYEQYF	TGTGCCAGCACCAACCCCGGAGGAACCTACGAGCAGTACTTC
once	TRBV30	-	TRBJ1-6	CAWTGRNNSPLHF	TGTGCCTGGACCGGACGGAATAATTCACCCCTCCACTTT
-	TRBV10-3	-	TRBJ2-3	CAISESRAGDTQYF	TGTGCCATCAGTGAGTCCCGGGCAGGGGATACGCAGTATTTT
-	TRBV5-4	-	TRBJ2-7	CASSSVGLGTYEQYF	TGTGCCAGCAGCTCAGTGGGTTTGGGGACCTACGAGCAGTACTTC
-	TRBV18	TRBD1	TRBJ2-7	CASSPSGTDYEQYF	TGTGCCAGCTCTCCTTCCGGGACAGACTACGAGCAGTACTTC
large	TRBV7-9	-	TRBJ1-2	CASSPPLEEDYGYTF	TGTGCCAGCAGCCCTCCCCTTGAAGAGGACTATGGCTACACCTTC
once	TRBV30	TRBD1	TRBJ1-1	CASETGRDTEAFF	TGTGCCTCTGAGACAGGGAGGGACACTGAAGCTTTCTTT
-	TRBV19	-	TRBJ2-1	CASSITRDNEQFF	TGTGCCAGTAGTATCACCAGGGACAATGAGCAGTTCTTC
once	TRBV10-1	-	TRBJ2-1	CASSDPTGSYNEQFF	TGCGCCAGCAGTGACCCGACAGGCTCCTACAATGAGCAGTTCTTC
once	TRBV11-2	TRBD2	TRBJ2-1	CASSLGPAGLNEQFF	TGTGCCAGCAGCTTAGGCCCAGCGGGGTTAAATGAGCAGTTCTTC
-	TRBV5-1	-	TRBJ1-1	CASSLVRGESSEAFF	TGCGCCAGCAGCTTGGTTAGGGGCGAGAGTAGTGAAGCTTTCTTT
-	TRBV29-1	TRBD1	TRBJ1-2	CSVGQGANYGYTF	TGCAGCGTTGGGCAGGGGGCCAATTATGGCTACACCTTC
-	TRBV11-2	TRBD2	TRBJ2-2	CASSLDPSGRWDGELFF	TGTGCCAGCAGCTTAGATCCTAGCGGGAGGTGGGACGGGGAGCTGTTTTTT
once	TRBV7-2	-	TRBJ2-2	CASSLNSPGSGELFF	TGTGCCAGCAGCTTAAATAGTCCGGGATCCGGGGAGCTGTTTTTT
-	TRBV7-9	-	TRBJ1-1	CASSLVGIEAFF	TGTGCCAGCAGCTTAGTAGGGATTGAAGCTTTCTTT
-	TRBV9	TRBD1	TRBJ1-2	CASSAGQGNYGYTF	TGTGCCAGCAGCGCCGGACAGGGGAACTATGGCTACACCTTC
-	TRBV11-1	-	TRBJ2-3	CASSLRTGTRSSDTQYF	TGTGCCAGCAGCTTACGGACTGGGACTCGGTCTAGTGATACGCAGTATTTT
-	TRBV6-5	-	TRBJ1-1	CASSYLQGNTEAFF	TGTGCCAGCAGTTACTTGCAGGGGAACACTGAAGCTTTCTTT
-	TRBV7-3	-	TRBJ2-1	CASSFGGFYNEQFF	TGTGCCAGCAGCTTCGGGGGCTTCTACAATGAGCAGTTCTTC
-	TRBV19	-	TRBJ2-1	CASMDITSSYNEQFF	TGTGCCAGTATGGACATCACGAGCTCCTACAATGAGCAGTTCTTC
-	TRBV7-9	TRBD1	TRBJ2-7	CASRPGQSPAYEQYF	TGTGCCAGCAGACCGGGACAGAGTCCCGCCTACGAGCAGTACTTC
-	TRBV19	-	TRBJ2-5	CASSTNPGPGETQYF	TGTGCCAGTAGTACTAATCCGGGGCCGGGAGAGACCCAGTACTTC
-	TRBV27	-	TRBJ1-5	CASSLSGSNQPQHF	TGTGCCAGCAGTCTCTCCGGTAGCAATCAGCCCCAGCATTTT
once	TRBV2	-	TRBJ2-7	CASSATAYERYF	TGTGCCAGCAGTGCGACCGCTTACGAGCGGTACTTC
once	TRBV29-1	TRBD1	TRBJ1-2	CSTWTGINYGYTF	TGCAGCACCTGGACAGGGATTAACTATGGCTACACCTTC
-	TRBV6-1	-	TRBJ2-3	CASSADRDTQYF	TGTGCCAGCAGCGCCGACAGAGATACGCAGTATTTT
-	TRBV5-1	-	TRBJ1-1	CASSPPGNMNTEAFF	TGCGCCAGCAGCCCCCCCGGTAACATGAACACTGAAGCTTTCTTT
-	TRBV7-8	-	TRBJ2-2	CASSLERRTGELFF	TGTGCCAGCAGCTTAGAGCGGAGAACCGGGGAGCTGTTTTTT